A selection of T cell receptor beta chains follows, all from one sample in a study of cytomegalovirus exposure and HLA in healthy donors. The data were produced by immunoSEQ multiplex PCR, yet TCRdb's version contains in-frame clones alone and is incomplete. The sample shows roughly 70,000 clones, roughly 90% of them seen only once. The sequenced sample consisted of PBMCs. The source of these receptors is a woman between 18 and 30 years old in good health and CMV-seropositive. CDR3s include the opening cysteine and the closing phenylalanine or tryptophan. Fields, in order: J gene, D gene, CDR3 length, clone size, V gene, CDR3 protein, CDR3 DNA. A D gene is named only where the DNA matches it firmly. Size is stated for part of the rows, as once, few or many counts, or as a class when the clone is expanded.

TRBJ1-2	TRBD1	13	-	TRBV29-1	CSAPGQGNYGYTF	TGCAGCGCCCCGGGACAGGGAAACTATGGCTACACCTTC
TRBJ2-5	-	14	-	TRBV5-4	CASSPQGGGETQYF	TGTGCCAGCAGCCCCCAGGGAGGCGGGGAGACCCAGTACTTC
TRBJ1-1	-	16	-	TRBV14	CASSHPAGNRRTEAFF	TGTGCCAGCAGCCACCCCGCAGGGAATAGACGCACTGAAGCTTTCTTT
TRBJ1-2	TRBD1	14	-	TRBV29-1	CSVDQTGSNYGYTF	TGCAGCGTTGACCAGACAGGGTCTAACTATGGCTACACCTTC
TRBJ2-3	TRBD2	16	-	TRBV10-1	CASSESTSPSTDTQYF	TGCGCCAGCAGTGAGTCGACTAGCCCTAGCACAGATACGCAGTATTTT
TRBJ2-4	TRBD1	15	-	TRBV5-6	CASSLDWDSKNIQYF	TGTGCCAGCAGCTTGGATTGGGACAGCAAAAACATTCAGTACTTC
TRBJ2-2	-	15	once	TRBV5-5	CASTNRASTTGELFF	TGTGCCAGCACCAATAGAGCGTCAACCACCGGGGAGCTGTTTTTT
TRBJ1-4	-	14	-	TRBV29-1	CSVTLTEINEKLFF	TGCAGCGTGACACTGACAGAGATTAATGAAAAACTGTTTTTT
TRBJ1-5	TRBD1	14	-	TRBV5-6	CASSPGGGNQPQHF	TGTGCCAGCAGCCCAGGGGGTGGCAATCAGCCCCAGCATTTT
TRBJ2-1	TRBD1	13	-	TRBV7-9	CASSINRGNEQFF	TGTGCCAGCAGCATAAACAGGGGGAATGAGCAGTTCTTC
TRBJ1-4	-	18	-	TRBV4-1	CASSQDLSREDANEKLFF	TGCGCCAGCAGCCAAGATCTGTCGCGGGAAGACGCTAATGAAAAACTGTTTTTT
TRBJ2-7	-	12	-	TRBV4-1	CASSPTGREQYF	TGCGCCAGCAGCCCTACAGGTCGGGAGCAGTACTTC
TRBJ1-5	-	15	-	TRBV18	CASSPDGVSNQPQHF	TGTGCCAGCTCACCGGACGGGGTGAGCAATCAGCCCCAGCATTTT
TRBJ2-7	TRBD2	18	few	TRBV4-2	CASSQEGQLAGGPGEQYF	TGTGCCAGCAGCCAAGAGGGTCAACTAGCGGGAGGCCCAGGGGAGCAGTACTTC
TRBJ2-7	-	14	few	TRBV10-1	CASSDGQTLSEQYF	TGCGCCAGCAGTGATGGACAGACCCTAAGTGAGCAGTACTTC
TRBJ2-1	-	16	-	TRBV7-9	CASSLAISERENEQFF	TGTGCCAGCAGCTTAGCGATTAGCGAACGTGAGAATGAGCAGTTCTTC
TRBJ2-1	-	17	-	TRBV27	CASSSISRASSYNEQFF	TGTGCCAGCAGTTCTATCAGCAGGGCTAGCTCCTACAATGAGCAGTTCTTC
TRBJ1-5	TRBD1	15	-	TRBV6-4	CASSETTGEGQPQHF	TGTGCCAGCAGTGAGACGACAGGGGAAGGTCAGCCCCAGCATTTT
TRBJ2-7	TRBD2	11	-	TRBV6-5	CASNGPGGERF	TGTGCCAGCAATGGGCCGGGAGGGGAACGGTTC
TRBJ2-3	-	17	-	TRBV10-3	CAISESYGGKYTDTQYF	TGTGCCATCAGTGAGTCATACGGCGGGAAATACACAGATACGCAGTATTTT
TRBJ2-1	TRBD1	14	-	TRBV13	CASQDRRTYNEQFF	TGTGCCAGCCAGGACAGGCGTACCTACAATGAGCAGTTCTTC
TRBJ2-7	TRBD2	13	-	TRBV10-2	CASRASGTYEQYF	TGCGCCAGCAGGGCTAGCGGAACCTACGAGCAGTACTTC
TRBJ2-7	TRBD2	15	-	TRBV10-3	CASGRGVAGLDEQYF	TGTGCCAGTGGAAGGGGGGTAGCGGGACTTGACGAGCAGTACTTC
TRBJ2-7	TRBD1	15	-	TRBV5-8	CASSSRDRGDYEQYF	TGTGCCAGCAGCTCCCGGGACAGGGGGGACTACGAGCAGTACTTC
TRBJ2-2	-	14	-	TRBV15	CATSPGIGTGELFF	TGTGCCACCAGCCCCGGGATCGGCACCGGGGAGCTGTTTTTT
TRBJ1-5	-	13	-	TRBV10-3	CAISESSLEPQHF	TGTGCCATCAGTGAGTCGAGTTTGGAGCCCCAGCATTTT
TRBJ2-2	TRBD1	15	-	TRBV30	CAWSWTGVDTGELFF	TGTGCCTGGAGTTGGACAGGGGTTGATACCGGGGAGCTGTTTTTT
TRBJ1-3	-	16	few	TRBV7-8	CASSLAGQDSGNTIYF	TGTGCCAGCAGCTTAGCAGGACAAGACTCTGGAAACACCATATATTTT
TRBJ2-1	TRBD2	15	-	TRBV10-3	CAISGASGPYNEQFF	TGTGCCATCAGTGGGGCTAGCGGACCATACAATGAGCAGTTCTTC